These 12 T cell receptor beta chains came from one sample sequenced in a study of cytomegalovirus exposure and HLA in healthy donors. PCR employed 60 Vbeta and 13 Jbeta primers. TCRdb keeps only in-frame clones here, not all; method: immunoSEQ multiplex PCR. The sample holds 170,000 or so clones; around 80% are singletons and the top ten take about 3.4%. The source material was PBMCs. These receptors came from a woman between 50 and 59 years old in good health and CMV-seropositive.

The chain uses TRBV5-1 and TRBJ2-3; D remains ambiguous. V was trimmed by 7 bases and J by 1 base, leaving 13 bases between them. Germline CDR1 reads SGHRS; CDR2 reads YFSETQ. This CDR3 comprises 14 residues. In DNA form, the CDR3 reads TGCGCCAGCGGCGCGGTGTCGCGCACAGATACGCAGTATTTT. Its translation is CASGAVSRTDTQYF.

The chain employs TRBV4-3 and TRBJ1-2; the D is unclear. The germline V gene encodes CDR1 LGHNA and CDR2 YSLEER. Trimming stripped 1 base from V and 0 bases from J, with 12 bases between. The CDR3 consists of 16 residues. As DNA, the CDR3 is TGCGCCAGCAGCCAAGTGGTGCAGATTCCTAACTATGGCTACACCTTC. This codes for CASSQVVQIPNYGYTF.

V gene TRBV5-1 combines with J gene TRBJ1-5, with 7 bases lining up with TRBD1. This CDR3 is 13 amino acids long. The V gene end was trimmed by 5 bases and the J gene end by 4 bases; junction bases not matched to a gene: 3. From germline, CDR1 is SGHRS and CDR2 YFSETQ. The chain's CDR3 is CASRTGTNQPQHF. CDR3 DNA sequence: TGCGCCAGCAGGACAGGGACTAATCAGCCCCAGCATTTT.

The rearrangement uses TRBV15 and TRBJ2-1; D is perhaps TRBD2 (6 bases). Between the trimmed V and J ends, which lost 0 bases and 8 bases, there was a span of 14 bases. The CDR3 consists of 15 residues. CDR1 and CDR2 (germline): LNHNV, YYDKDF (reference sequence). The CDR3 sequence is CATSRDSGVAYEQFF. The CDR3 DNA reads TGTGCCACCAGCAGAGATTCGGGAGTTGCCTATGAGCAGTTCTTC.

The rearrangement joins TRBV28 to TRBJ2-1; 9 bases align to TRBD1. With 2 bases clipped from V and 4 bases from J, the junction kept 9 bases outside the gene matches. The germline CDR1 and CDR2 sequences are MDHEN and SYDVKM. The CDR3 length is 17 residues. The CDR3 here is CASSLPFGTGPYNEQFF. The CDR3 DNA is TGTGCCAGCAGTTTACCATTCGGGACAGGGCCTTACAATGAGCAGTTCTTC.

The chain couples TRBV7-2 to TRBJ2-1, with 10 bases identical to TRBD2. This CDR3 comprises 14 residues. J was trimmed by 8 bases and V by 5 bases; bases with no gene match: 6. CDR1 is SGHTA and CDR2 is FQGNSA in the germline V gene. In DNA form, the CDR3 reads TGTGCCAGCAGCCGGGGGGGGACTAGCGATGAGCAGTTCTTC. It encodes CASSRGGTSDEQFF.

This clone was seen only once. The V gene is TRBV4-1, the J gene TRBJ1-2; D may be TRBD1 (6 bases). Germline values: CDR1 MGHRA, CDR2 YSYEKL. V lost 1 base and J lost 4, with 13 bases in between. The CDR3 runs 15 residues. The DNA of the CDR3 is TGCGCCAGCAGCCAAGCACAGGGAGCTTTCTATGGCTACACCTTC. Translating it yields CASSQAQGAFYGYTF.

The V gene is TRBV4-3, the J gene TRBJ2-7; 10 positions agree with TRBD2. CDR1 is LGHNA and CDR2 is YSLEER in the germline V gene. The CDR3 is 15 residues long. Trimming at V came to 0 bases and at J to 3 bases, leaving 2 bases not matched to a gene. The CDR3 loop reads CASSQESGRGYEQYF. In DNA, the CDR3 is TGCGCCAGCAGCCAAGAGAGCGGGAGGGGCTACGAGCAGTACTTC.

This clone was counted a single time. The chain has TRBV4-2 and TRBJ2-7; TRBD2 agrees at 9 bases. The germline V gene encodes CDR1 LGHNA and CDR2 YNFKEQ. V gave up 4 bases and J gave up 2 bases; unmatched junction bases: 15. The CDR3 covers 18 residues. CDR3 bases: TGTGCCAGCAGCCGCAGGGAGGGGCGGGAGGGGGTCCCCTACGAGCAGTACTTC. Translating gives CASSRREGREGVPYEQYF.

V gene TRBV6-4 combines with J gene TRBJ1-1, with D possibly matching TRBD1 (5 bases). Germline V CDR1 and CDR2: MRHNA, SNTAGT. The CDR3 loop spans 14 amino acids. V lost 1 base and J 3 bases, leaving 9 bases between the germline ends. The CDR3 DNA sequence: TGTGCCAGCAGTGACTGGGGGGGGGACACTGAAGCTTTCTTT. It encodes CASSDWGGDTEAFF.

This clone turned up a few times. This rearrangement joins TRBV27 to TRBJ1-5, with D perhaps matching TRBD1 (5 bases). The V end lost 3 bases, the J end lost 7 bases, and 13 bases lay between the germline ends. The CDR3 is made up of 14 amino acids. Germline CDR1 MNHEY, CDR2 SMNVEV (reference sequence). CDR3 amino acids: CASSFSGYNQPQHF. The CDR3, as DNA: TGTGCCAGCAGTTTTTCAGGGTATAACCAGCCCCAGCATTTT.

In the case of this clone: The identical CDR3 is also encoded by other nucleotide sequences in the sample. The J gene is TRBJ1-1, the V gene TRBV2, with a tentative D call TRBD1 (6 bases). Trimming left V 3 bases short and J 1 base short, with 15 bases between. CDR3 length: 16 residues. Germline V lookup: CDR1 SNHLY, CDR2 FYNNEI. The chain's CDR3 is CASSEAPQGSNTEAFF. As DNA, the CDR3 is TGTGCCAGCAGTGAGGCACCACAGGGTTCGAACACTGAAGCTTTCTTT.